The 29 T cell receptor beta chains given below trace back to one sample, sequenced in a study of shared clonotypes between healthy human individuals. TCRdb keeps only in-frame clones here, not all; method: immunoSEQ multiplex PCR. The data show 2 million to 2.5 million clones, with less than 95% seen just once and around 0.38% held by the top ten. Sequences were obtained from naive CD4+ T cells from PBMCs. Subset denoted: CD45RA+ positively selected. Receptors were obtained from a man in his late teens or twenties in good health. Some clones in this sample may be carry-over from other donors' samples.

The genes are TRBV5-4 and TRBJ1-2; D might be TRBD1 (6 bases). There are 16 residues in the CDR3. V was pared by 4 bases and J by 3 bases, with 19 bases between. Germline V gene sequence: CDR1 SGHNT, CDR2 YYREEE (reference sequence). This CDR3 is CASSDARQGRDYGYTF. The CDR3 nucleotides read TGTGCCAGCAGCGACGCACGCCAGGGGCGCGACTATGGCTACACCTTC. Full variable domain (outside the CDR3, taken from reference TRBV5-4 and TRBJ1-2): ETGVTQSPTHLIKTRGQQVTLRCSSQSGHNTVSWYQQALGQGPQFIFQYYREEENGRGNFPPRFSGLQFPNYSSELNVNALELDDSALYLCASSDARQGRDYGYTFGSGTRLTVV.

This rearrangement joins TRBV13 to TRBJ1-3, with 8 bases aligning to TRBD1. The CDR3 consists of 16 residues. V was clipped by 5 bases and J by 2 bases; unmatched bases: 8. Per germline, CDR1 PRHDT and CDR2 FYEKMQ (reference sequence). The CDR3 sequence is CASSPGTGGTGNTIYF. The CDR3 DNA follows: TGTGCCAGCAGCCCCGGGACAGGAGGAACTGGAAACACCATATATTTT.

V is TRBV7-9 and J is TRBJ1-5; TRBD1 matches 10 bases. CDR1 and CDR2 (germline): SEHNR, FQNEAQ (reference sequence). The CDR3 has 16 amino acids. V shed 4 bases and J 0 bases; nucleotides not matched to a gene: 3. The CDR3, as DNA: TGTGCCAGCAGCTGGACAGGGGGAAGTAGCAATCAGCCCCAGCATTTT. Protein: CASSWTGGSSNQPQHF.

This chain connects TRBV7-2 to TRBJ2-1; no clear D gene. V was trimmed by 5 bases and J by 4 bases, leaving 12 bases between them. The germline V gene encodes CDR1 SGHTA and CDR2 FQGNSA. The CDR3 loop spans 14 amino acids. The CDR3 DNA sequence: TGTGCCAGCAGCCCCTACGGGCGTTACAATGAGCAGTTCTTC. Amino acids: CASSPYGRYNEQFF.

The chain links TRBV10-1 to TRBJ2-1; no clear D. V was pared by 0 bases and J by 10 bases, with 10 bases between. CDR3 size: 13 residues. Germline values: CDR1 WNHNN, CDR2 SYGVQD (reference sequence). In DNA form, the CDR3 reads TGCGCCAGCAGTGAGTCACCGGGTCGAGAGCAGTTCTTC. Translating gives CASSESPGREQFF.

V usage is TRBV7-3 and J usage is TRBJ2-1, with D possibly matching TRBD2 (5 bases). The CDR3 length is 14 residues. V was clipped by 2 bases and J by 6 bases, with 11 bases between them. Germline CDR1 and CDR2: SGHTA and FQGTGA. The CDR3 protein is CASSLGMRANEQFF. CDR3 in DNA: TGTGCCAGCAGCTTAGGGATGAGGGCCAATGAGCAGTTCTTC. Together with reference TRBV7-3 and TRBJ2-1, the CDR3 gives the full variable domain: GAGVSQTPSNKVTEKGKYVELRCDPISGHTALYWYRQSLGQGPEFLIYFQGTGAADDSGLPNDRFFAVRPEGSVSTLKIQRTERGDSAVYLCASSLGMRANEQFFGPGTRLTVL.

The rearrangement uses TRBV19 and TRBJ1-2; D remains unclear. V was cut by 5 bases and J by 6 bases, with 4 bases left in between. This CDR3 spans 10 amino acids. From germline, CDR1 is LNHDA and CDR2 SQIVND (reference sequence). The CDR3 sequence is CASSLNGYTF. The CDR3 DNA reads TGTGCCAGTAGTCTCAATGGCTACACCTTC.

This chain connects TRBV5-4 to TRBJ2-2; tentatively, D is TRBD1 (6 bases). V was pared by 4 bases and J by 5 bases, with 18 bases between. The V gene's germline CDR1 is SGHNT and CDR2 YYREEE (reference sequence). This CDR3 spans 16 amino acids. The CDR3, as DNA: TGTGCCAGCAGCGTGACCCGGACAGACCTGACCGGGGAGCTGTTTTTT. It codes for CASSVTRTDLTGELFF.

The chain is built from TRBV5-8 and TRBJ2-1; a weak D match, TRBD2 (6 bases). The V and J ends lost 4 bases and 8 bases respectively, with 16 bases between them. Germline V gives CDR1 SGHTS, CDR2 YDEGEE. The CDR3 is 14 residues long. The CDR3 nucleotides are TGTGCCAGCAGCAAACGGACCCGCGGGGATGAGCAGTTCTTC. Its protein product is CASSKRTRGDEQFF.

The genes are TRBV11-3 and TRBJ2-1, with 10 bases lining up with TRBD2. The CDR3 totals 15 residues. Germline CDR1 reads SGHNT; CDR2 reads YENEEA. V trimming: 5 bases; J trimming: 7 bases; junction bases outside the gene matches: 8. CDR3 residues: CASSPGTSEGNEQFF. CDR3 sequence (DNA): TGTGCCAGCAGCCCGGGGACTAGCGAGGGGAATGAGCAGTTCTTC.

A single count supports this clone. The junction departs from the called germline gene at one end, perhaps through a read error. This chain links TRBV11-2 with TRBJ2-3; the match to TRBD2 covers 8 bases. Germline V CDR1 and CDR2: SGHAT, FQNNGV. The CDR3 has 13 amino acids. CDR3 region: CASSLELADKQYF. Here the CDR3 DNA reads TGTGCCAGCAGCTTAGAACTAGCGGATAAGCAGTATTTT.

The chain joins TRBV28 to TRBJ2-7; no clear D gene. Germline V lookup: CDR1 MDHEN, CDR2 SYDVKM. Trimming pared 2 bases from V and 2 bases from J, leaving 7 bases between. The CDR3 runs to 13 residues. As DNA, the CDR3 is TGTGCCAGCAGTTTAATCCAAACCTACGAGCAGTACTTC. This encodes CASSLIQTYEQYF.

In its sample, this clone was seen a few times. CDR3 amino acids: CASSESQFNQPQHF. DNA of the CDR3: TGTGCCAGCAGTGAAAGTCAGTTCAATCAGCCCCAGCATTTT. The chain links TRBV2 to TRBJ1-5; D is ambiguous. This CDR3 contains 14 residues. Trimming shortened V by 2 bases and J by 3 bases, and 8 bases separated the two germline ends. Germline loops: CDR1 SNHLY, CDR2 FYNNEI.

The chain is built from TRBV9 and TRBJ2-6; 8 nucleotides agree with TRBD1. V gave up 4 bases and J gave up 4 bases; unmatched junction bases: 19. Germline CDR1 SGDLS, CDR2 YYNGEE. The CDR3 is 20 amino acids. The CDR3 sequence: CASSPEARTGKGHGANVLTF. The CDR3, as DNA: TGTGCCAGCAGCCCAGAGGCCCGGACAGGGAAAGGTCACGGGGCCAACGTCCTGACTTTC.

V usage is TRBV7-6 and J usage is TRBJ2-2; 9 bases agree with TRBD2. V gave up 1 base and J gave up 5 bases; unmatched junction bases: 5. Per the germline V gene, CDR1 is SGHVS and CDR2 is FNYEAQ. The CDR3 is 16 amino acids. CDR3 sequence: CASSLGGRAFTGELFF. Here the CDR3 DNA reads TGTGCCAGCAGCTTAGGCGGGAGGGCCTTTACCGGGGAGCTGTTTTTT.

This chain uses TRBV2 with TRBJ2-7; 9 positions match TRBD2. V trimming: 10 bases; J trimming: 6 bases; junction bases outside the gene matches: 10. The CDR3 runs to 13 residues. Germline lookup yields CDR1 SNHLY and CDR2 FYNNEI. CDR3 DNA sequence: TGTGCCACGAGGGTTAGCGGGAGTGGCGAGCAGTACTTC. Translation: CATRVSGSGEQYF.

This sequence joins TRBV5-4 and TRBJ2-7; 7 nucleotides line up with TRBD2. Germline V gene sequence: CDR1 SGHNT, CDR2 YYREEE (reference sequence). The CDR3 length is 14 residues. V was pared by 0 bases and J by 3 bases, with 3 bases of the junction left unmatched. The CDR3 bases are TGTGCCAGCAGCTTGGCGGGAGGTCTCTACGAGCAGTACTTC. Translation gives CASSLAGGLYEQYF.

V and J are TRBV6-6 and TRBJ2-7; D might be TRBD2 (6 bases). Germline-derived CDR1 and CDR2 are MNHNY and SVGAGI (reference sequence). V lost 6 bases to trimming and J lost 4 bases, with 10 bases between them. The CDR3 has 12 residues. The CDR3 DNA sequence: TGTGCCAGCAGAGATAGCGGATACGAGCAGTACTTC. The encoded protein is CASRDSGYEQYF.

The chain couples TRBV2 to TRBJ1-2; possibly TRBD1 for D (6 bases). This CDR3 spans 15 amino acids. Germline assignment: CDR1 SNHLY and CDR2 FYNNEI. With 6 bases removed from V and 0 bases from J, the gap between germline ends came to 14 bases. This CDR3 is CASSGLQGSNYGYTF. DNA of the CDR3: TGTGCCAGCAGCGGACTACAGGGTTCTAACTATGGCTACACCTTC.

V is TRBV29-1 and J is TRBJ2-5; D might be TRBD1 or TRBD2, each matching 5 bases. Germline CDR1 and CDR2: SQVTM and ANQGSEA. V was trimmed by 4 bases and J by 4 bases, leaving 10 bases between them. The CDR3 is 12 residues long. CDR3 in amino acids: CSVVQDSETQYF. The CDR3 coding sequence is TGCAGCGTTGTACAGGACTCAGAGACCCAGTACTTC.

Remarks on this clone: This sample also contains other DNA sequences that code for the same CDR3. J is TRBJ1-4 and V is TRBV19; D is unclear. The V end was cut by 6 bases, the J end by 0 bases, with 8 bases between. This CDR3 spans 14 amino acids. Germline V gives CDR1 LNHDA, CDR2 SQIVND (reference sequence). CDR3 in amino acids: CASRDGATNEKLFF. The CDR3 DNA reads TGTGCCAGTAGGGACGGAGCAACTAATGAAAAACTGTTTTTT.

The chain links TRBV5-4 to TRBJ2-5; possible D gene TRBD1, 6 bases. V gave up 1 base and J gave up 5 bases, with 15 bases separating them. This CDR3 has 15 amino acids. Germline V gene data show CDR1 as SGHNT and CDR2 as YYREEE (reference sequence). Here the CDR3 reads CASSLRPQRGETQYF. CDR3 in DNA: TGTGCCAGCAGCTTGCGACCCCAAAGGGGGGAGACCCAGTACTTC.

The CDR3 loop reads CASGWGTSGNVEQFF. CDR3 nucleotides: TGTGCTAGTGGTTGGGGGACTAGCGGGAATGTTGAGCAGTTCTTC. The V call is TRBV12-5, the J call TRBJ2-1; TRBD2 matches at 13 bases. Trimming took 4 bases from V and 9 from J; bases not matched to a gene: 6. Germline values: CDR1 LGHNT, CDR2 FRNRAP. The CDR3 spans 15 residues. The full variable domain, with the rest looked up from reference TRBV12-5 and TRBJ2-1, is DARVTQTPRHKVTEMGQEVTMRCQPILGHNTVFWYRQTMMQGLELLAYFRNRAPLDDSGMPKDRFSAEMPDATLATLKIQPSEPRDSAVYFCASGWGTSGNVEQFFGPGTRLTVL.

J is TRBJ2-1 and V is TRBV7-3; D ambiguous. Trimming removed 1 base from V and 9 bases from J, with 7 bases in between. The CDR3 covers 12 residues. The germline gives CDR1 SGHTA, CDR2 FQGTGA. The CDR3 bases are TGTGCCAGCAGCTTAATGCCCGGTGAGCAGTTCTTC. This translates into CASSLMPGEQFF. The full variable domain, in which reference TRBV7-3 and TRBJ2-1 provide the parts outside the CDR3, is GAGVSQTPSNKVTEKGKYVELRCDPISGHTALYWYRQSLGQGPEFLIYFQGTGAADDSGLPNDRFFAVRPEGSVSTLKIQRTERGDSAVYLCASSLMPGEQFFGPGTRLTVL.

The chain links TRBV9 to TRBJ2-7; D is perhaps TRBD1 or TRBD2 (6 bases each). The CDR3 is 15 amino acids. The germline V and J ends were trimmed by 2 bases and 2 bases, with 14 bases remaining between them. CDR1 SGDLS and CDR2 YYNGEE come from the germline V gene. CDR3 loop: CASSVGGHQPYEQYF. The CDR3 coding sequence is TGTGCCAGCAGCGTGGGGGGACACCAGCCCTACGAGCAGTACTTC.

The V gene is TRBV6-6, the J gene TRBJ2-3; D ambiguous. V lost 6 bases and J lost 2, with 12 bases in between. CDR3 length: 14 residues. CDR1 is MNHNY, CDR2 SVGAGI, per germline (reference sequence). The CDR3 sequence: CASSGRASTDTQYF. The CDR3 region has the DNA TGTGCCAGCAGCGGCCGAGCGTCCACAGATACGCAGTATTTT.

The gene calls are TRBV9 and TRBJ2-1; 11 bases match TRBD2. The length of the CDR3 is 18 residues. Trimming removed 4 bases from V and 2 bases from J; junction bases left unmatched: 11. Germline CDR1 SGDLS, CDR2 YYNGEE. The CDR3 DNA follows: TGTGCCAGCAGCCTCCGGACTAGCGGGCCCTCCCCCTACAATGAGCAGTTCTTC. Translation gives CASSLRTSGPSPYNEQFF.

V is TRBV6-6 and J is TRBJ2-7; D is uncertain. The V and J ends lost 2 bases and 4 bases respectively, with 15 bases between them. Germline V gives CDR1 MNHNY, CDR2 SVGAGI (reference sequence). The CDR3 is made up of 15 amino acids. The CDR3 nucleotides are TGTGCCAGCAGTTACGGTCCGCTCTCCGGGTACGAGCAGTACTTC. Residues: CASSYGPLSGYEQYF.

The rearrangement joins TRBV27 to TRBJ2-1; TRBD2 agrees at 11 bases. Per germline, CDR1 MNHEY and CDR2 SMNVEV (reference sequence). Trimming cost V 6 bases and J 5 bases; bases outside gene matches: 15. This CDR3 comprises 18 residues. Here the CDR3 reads CASRRGLADSLSNNEQFF. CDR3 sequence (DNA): TGTGCCAGCAGACGGGGACTAGCGGATTCCCTCAGCAACAATGAGCAGTTCTTC.